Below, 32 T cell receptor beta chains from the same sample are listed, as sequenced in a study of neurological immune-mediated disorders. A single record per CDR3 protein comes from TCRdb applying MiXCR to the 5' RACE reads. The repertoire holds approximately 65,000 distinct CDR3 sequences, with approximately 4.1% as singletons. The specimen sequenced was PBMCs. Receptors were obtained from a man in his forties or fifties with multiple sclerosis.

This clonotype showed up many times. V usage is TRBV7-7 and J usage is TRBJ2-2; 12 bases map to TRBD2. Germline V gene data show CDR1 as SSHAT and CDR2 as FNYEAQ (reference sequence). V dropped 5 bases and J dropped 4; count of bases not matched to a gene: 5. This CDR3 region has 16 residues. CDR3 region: CASSRLAGVGTGELFF. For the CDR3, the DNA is TGTGCCAGCAGCAGACTAGCGGGGGTCGGCACCGGGGAGCTGTTTTTT.

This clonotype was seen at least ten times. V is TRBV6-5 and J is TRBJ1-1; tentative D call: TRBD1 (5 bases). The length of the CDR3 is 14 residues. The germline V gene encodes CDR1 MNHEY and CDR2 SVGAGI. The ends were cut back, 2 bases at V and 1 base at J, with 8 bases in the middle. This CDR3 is CASSYVQGNTEAFF. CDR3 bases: TGTGCCAGCAGTTACGTGCAGGGGAACACTGAAGCTTTCTTT.

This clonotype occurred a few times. This CDR3 is CASSLEVLATNEKLFF. CDR3 sequence (DNA): TGTGCCAGCAGCTTAGAAGTACTCGCAACTAATGAAAAACTGTTTTTT. The chain joins TRBV11-2 to TRBJ1-4; D unresolved. Trimming left V 0 bases short and J 0 bases short, with 8 bases between. This CDR3 spans 16 amino acids. Germline loops: CDR1 SGHAT, CDR2 FQNNGV.

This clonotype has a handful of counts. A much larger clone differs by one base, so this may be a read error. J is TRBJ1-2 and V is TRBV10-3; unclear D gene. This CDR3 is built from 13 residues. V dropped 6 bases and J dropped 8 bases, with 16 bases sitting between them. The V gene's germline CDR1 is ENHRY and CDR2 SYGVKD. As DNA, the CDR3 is TGTGCCATCAGCGACGGCACCACCAACGGCTACACCTTC. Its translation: CAISDGTTNGYTF.

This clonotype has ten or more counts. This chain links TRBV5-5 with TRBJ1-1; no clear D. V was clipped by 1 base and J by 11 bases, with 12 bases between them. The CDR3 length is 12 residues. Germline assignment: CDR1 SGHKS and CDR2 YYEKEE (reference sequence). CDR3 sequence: CASSLPSETAFF. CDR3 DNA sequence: TGTGCCAGCAGCTTGCCGTCGGAAACGGCTTTCTTT.

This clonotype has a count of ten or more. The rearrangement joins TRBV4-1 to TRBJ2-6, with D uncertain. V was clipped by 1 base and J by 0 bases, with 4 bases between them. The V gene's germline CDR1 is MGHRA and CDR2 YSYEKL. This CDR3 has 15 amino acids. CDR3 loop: CASSQVDSGANVLTF. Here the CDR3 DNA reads TGCGCCAGCAGCCAAGTGGACTCTGGGGCCAACGTCCTGACTTTC.

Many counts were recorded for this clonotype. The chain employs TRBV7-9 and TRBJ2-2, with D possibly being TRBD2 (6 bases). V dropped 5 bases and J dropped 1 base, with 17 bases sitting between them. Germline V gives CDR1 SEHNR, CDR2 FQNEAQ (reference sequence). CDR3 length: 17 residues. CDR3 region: CASSLLAGSRNTGELFF. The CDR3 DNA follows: TGTGCCAGCAGCCTACTCGCGGGGAGTCGGAACACCGGGGAGCTGTTTTTT.

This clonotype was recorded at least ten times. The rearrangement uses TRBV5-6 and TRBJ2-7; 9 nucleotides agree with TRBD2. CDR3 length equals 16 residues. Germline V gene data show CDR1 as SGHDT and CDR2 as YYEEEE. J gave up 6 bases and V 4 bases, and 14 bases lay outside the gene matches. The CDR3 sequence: CASSHHDGTSFREQYF. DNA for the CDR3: TGTGCCAGCAGCCACCACGACGGGACTAGCTTTCGCGAGCAGTACTTC.

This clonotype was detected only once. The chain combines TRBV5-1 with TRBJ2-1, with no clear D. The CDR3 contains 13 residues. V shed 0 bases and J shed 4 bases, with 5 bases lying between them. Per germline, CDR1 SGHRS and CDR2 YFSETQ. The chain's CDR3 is CASSLAQYNEQFF. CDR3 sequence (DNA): TGCGCCAGCAGCTTGGCCCAGTACAATGAGCAGTTCTTC.

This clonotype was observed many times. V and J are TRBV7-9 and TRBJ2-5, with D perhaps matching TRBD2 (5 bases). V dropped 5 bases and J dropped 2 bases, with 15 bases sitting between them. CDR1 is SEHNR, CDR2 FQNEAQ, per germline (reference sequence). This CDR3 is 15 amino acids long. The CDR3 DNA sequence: TGTGCCAGCAGCGCCCCTGGACGGGGACAAGAGACCCAGTACTTC. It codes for CASSAPGRGQETQYF.

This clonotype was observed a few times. CDR3 amino acids: CASSQDDRDEQFF. In DNA form, the CDR3 reads TGTGCCAGCAGCCAAGATGATCGAGATGAGCAGTTCTTC. This chain uses TRBV14 with TRBJ2-1; D ambiguous. Per the germline V gene, CDR1 is SGHDN and CDR2 is FVKESK. The CDR3 is 13 residues long. V was clipped by 0 bases and J by 8 bases, with 8 bases between them.

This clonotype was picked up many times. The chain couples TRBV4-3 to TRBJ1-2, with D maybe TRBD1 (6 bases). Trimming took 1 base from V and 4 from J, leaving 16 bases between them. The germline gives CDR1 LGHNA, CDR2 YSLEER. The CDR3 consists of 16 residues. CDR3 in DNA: TGCGCCAGCAGCCAAGCTGGGACGGACAGTGGCTATGGCTACACCTTC. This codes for CASSQAGTDSGYGYTF.

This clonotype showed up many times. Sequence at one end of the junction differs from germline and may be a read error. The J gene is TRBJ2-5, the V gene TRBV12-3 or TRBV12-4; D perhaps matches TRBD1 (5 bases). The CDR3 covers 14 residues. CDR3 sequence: CASSPHGPRTRFNF. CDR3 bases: TGTGCCAGCAGTCCCCACGGGCCCCGGACACGGTTCAACTTC.

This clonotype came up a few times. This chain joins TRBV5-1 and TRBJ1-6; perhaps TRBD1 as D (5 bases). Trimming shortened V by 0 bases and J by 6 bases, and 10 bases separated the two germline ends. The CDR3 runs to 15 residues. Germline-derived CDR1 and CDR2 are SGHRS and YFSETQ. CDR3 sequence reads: CASSLGSGGNSPLHF. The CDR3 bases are TGCGCCAGCAGCTTGGGCTCTGGGGGTAATTCACCCCTCCACTTT.

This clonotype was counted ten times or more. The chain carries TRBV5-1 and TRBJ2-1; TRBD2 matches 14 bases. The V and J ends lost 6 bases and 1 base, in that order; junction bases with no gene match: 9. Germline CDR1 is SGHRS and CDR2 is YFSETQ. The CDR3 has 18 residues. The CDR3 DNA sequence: TGCGCCAGCAAGGGCGGACTAGCGGGGGGTTCATCCTACAATGAGCAGTTCTTC. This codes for CASKGGLAGGSSYNEQFF.

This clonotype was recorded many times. The CDR3 sequence is CSATWGAYEQYF. Written as DNA, the CDR3 is TGCAGTGCTACCTGGGGGGCCTACGAGCAGTACTTC. The chain joins TRBV20-1 to TRBJ2-7, with a possible D match to TRBD2 (6 bases). This CDR3 is 12 amino acids long. Trimming took off 4 bases at V and 2 bases at J, with 9 bases between the two ends. CDR1 and CDR2 from the germline V gene are DFQATT and SNEGSKA (reference sequence).

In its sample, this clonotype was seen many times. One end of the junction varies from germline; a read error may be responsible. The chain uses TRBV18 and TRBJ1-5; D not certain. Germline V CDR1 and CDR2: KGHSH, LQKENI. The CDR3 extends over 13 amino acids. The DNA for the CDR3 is TGTGCCAGCTCACCAGCTAGCAATCAGCCCCAGAATTTT. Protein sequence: CASSPASNQPQNF.

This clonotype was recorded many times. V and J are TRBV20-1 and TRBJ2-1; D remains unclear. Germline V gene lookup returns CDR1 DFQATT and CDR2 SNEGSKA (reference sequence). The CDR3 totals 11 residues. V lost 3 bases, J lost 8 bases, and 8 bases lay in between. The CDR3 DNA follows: TGCAGTGCTAGCGTTCAAGATGAGCAGTTCTTC. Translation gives CSASVQDEQFF.

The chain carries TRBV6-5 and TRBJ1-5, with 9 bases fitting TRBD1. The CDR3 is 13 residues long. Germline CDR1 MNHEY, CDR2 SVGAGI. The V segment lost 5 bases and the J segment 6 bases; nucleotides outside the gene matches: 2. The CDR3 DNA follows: TGTGCCAGCAGTAGGACAGGGGCTCAGCCCCAGCATTTT. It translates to CASSRTGAQPQHF.

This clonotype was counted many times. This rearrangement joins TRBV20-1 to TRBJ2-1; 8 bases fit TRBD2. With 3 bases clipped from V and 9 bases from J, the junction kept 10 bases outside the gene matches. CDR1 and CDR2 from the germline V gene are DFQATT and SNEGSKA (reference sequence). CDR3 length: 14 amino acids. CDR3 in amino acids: CSASGGATSAEQFF. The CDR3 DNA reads TGCAGTGCTAGCGGGGGGGCTACTTCGGCTGAGCAGTTCTTC.

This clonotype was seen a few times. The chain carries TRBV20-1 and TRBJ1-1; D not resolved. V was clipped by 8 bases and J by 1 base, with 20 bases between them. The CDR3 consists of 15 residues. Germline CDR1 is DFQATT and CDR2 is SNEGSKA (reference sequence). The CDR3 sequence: CSLQPCEQWNTEAFF. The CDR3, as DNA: TGCAGTCTGCAACCATGCGAACAGTGGAACACTGAAGCTTTCTTT.

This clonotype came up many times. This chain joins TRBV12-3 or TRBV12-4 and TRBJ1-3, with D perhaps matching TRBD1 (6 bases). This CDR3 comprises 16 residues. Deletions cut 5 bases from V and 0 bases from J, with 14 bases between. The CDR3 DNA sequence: TGTGCCAGCAGTCCCCAGGGGAGCAGCTCTGGAAACACCATATATTTT. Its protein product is CASSPQGSSSGNTIYF.

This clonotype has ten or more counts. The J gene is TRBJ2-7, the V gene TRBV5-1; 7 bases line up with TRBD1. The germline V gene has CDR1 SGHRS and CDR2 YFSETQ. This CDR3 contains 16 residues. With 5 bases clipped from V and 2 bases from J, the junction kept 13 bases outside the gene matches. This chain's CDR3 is CASRKTPGGSTYEQYF. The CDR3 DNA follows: TGCGCCAGCAGAAAGACCCCAGGGGGTTCAACCTACGAGCAGTACTTC. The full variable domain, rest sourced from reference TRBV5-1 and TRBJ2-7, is KAGVTQTPRYLIKTRGQQVTLSCSPISGHRSVSWYQQTPGQGLQFLFEYFSETQRNKGNFPGRFSGRQFSNSRSEMNVSTLELGDSALYLCASRKTPGGSTYEQYFGPGTRLTVT.

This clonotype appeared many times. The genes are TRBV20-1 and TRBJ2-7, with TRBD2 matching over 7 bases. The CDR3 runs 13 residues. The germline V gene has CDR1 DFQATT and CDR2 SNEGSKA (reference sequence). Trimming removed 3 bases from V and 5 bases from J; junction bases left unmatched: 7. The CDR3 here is CSARRMGGDEQYV. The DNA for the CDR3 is TGCAGTGCTAGGAGGATGGGGGGGGACGAGCAGTACGTC.

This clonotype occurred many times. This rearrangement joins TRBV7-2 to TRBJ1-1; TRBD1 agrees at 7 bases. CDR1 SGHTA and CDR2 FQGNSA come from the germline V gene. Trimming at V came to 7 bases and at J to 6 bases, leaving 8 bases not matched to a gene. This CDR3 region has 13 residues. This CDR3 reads CASILWTGSEAFF. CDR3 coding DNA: TGTGCCAGCATCCTGTGGACAGGATCTGAAGCTTTCTTT.

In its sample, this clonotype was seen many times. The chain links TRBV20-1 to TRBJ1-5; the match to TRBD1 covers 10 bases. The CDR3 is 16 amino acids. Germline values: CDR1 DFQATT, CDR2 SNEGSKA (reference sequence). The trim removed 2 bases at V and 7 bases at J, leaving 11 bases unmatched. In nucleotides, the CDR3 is TGCAGTGCTAGACACCGGGACAGGGGTAATAGCCAGCCCCAGCATTTT. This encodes CSARHRDRGNSQPQHF.

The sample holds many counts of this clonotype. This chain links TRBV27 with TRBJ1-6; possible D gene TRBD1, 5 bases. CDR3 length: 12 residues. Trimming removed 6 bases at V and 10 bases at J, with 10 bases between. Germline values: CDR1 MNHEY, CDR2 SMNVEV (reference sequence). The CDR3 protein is CASRGGYSPLHF. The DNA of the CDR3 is TGTGCCAGCAGGGGGGGATACTCACCCCTCCACTTT.

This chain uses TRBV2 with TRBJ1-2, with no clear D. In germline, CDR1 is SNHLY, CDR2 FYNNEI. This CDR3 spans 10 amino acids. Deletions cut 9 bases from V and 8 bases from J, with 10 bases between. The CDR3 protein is CARKLEGYTF. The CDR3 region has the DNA TGTGCCAGAAAGTTAGAGGGCTACACCTTC.

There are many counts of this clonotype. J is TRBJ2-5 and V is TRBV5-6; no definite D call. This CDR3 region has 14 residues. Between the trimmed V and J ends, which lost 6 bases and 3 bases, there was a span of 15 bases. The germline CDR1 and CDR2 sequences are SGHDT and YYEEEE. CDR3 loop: CASTAAPLEETQYF. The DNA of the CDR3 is TGTGCCAGCACCGCCGCCCCGCTGGAAGAGACCCAGTACTTC. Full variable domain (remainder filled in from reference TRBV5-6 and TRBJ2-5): DAGVTQSPTHLIKTRGQQVTLRCSPKSGHDTVSWYQQALGQGPQFIFQYYEEEERQRGNFPDRFSGHQFPNYSSELNVNALLLGDSALYLCASTAAPLEETQYFGPGTRLLVL.

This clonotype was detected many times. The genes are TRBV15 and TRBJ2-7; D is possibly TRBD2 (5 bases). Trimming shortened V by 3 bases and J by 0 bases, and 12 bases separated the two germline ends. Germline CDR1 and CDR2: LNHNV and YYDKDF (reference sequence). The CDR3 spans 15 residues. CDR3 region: CATSSESEGSYEQYF. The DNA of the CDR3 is TGTGCCACCAGCAGTGAGTCTGAGGGCTCCTACGAGCAGTACTTC.

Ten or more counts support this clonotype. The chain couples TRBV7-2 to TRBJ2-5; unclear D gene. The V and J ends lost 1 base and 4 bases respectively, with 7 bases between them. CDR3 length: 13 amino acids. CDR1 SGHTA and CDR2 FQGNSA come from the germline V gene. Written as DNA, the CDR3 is TGTGCCAGCAGCTTAGAGATGGGAGAGACCCAGTACTTC. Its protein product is CASSLEMGETQYF.

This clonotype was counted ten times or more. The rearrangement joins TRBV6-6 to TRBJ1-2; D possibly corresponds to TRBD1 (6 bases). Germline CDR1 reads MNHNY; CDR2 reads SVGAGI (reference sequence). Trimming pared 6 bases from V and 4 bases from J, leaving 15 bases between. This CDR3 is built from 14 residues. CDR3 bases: TGTGCCAGCAGCCCCCAGGGGATAGGCTATGGCTACACCTTC. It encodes CASSPQGIGYGYTF.